One and the same sample provided the 26 T cell receptor beta chains below, sequenced in a study of T cell repertoires in cytomegalovirus infection. TCRdb processed the reads anew with MiXCR; each CDR3 protein has one entry. The sample lists fewer than 300,000 distinct CDR3 sequences, roughly 26% occurring once. The sample consisted of PBMCs. These receptors were obtained from a human donor in good health (CMV status not recorded). Some clones in this sample may be carry-over from other donors' samples.

This clonotype was seen more than once but under ten times. V usage is TRBV7-2 and J usage is TRBJ2-7, with 12 nucleotides matching TRBD2. Germline loops: CDR1 SGHTA, CDR2 FQGNSA. The junction had 10 bases not matched to a gene; V was cut back by 6 bases and J by 7 bases. The CDR3 consists of 15 residues. The CDR3 region is CASRLRLAGDQEQYF. The CDR3 DNA is TGTGCCAGCAGGCTAAGACTAGCGGGAGATCAGGAGCAGTACTTC.

Only a few counts were recorded for this clonotype. The rearrangement links TRBV5-6 to TRBJ2-7; D unresolved. Trimming removed 0 bases at V and 2 bases at J, with 9 bases between. CDR1 is SGHDT, CDR2 YYEEEE, per germline. The CDR3 runs 14 residues. CDR3 in amino acids: CASSLAQMTYEQYF. CDR3 DNA: TGTGCCAGCAGCTTGGCTCAGATGACCTACGAGCAGTACTTC.

V usage is TRBV20-1 and J usage is TRBJ2-1, with 9 bases matching TRBD2. V dropped 1 base and J dropped 8; count of bases not matched to a gene: 18. Per the germline V gene, CDR1 is DFQATT and CDR2 is SNEGSKA (reference sequence). The CDR3 extends over 18 amino acids. The CDR3 is CSARVGRGGSGLLHEQFF. The CDR3 DNA follows: TGCAGTGCTAGAGTGGGGCGGGGGGGCTCCGGGTTACTCCATGAGCAGTTCTTC.

This clonotype was observed many times. The chain recombines TRBV7-2 with TRBJ1-2, with D uncertain. CDR1 is SGHTA and CDR2 is FQGNSA in the germline V gene. Trimming shortened V by 10 bases and J by 4 bases, and 19 bases separated the two germline ends. The CDR3 totals 14 residues. The CDR3 reads CATKRSGNSYGYTF. DNA of the CDR3: TGTGCCACCAAACGTAGTGGCAACTCCTATGGCTACACCTTC.

This clonotype came up a few times. The rearrangement joins TRBV30 to TRBJ1-1, with D unresolved. The germline V and J ends were trimmed by 3 bases and 0 bases, with 8 bases remaining between them. CDR1 is GTSNPN, CDR2 SVGIG, per germline (reference sequence). The CDR3 has 13 amino acids. This CDR3 reads CAWSSGLNTEAFF. The CDR3 DNA is TGTGCCTGGAGCTCCGGTTTGAACACTGAAGCTTTCTTT.

The chain carries TRBV20-1 and TRBJ2-1, with D perhaps matching TRBD1 (6 bases). The CDR3 consists of 13 residues. Germline V lookup: CDR1 DFQATT, CDR2 SNEGSKA (reference sequence). V was cut by 5 bases and J by 1 base, with 9 bases left in between. DNA of the CDR3: TGCAGTGCTTTAGACAGGTCCTACAATGAGCAGTTCTTC. It translates to CSALDRSYNEQFF.

This clonotype was picked up many times. The chain employs TRBV18 and TRBJ2-5; no firm D call. The V gene's germline CDR1 is KGHSH and CDR2 LQKENI. This CDR3 spans 15 amino acids. The germline V and J ends were trimmed by 4 bases and 4 bases, with 16 bases remaining between them. In DNA, the CDR3 is TGTGCCAGCTCACTAACGAGTACTAAGCGAGAGACCCAGTACTTC. This gives the protein CASSLTSTKRETQYF.

This clonotype turned up a few times. This sequence joins TRBV2 and TRBJ1-5; D not resolved. Germline loops: CDR1 SNHLY, CDR2 FYNNEI. With 5 bases removed from V and 3 bases from J, the gap between germline ends came to 8 bases. This CDR3 spans 13 amino acids. The CDR3 loop reads CASSPGINQPQHF. CDR3 bases: TGTGCCAGCAGTCCAGGAATCAATCAGCCCCAGCATTTT.

In its sample, this clonotype was seen a few times. The V and J genes are TRBV15 and TRBJ1-4; D is unresolved. CDR3 length: 15 amino acids. Trimming cost V 1 base and J 7 bases, with 13 bases left between them. Germline V gene data show CDR1 as LNHNV and CDR2 as YYDKDF (reference sequence). The CDR3: CATSRVSASGEKLFF. CDR3 coding DNA: TGTGCCACCAGCAGAGTGTCCGCTTCAGGTGAAAAACTGTTTTTT. The variable domain in full, completed from reference TRBV15 and TRBJ1-4, reads DAMVIQNPRYQVTQFGKPVTLSCSQTLNHNVMYWYQQKSSQAPKLLFHYYDKDFNNEADTPDNFQSRRPNTSFCFLDIRSPGLGDTAMYLCATSRVSASGEKLFFGSGTQLSVL.

This clonotype was detected ten times or more. This chain links TRBV7-2 with TRBJ1-1, with D unresolved. Trimming removed 2 bases from V and 2 bases from J, with 9 bases in between. The CDR3 runs 14 residues. Germline V gene sequence: CDR1 SGHTA, CDR2 FQGNSA. The CDR3 region is CASSLLLDNTEAFF. The CDR3 DNA sequence: TGTGCCAGCAGCTTACTTCTCGATAACACTGAAGCTTTCTTT.

The chain is built from TRBV12-3 or TRBV12-4 and TRBJ2-3; TRBD1 agrees at 8 bases. CDR3 size: 15 residues. The V gene end was trimmed by 4 bases and the J gene end by 2 bases; junction bases not matched to a gene: 5. The CDR3 reads CASSWGQDPTDTQYF. CDR3 coding DNA: TGTGCCAGCAGTTGGGGACAGGACCCCACAGATACGCAGTATTTT.

V is TRBV27 and J is TRBJ1-1; 7 bases map to TRBD1. The germline V gene has CDR1 MNHEY and CDR2 SMNVEV (reference sequence). There are 16 residues in the CDR3. The J segment lost 0 bases and the V segment lost 6 bases, leaving 10 bases of the junction unmatched. CDR3 in amino acids: CASRPGGMAMNTEAFF. The CDR3 DNA sequence: TGTGCCAGCAGACCAGGGGGGATGGCAATGAACACTGAAGCTTTCTTT.

Ten or more counts support this clonotype. This chain joins TRBV7-2 and TRBJ2-7, with TRBD1 as a possible D gene (5 bases). V gave up 1 base and J gave up 2 bases, with 9 bases separating them. Germline V gene data show CDR1 as SGHTA and CDR2 as FQGNSA. This CDR3 contains 14 residues. CDR3 sequence: CASSLVATAYEQYF. Written as DNA, the CDR3 is TGTGCCAGCAGCTTAGTCGCGACAGCCTACGAGCAGTACTTC. Full variable domain (remainder filled in from reference TRBV7-2 and TRBJ2-7): GAGVSQSPSNKVTEKGKDVELRCDPISGHTALYWYRQSLGQGLEFLIYFQGNSAPDKSGLPSDRFSAERTGGSVSTLTIQRTQQEDSAVYLCASSLVATAYEQYFGPGTRLTVT.

This clonotype was counted between two and nine times. V is TRBV18 and J is TRBJ1-1, with 8 bases identical to TRBD1. V lost 1 base and J lost 12; bases outside the gene matches: 13. The CDR3 extends over 15 amino acids. Germline-derived CDR1 and CDR2 are KGHSH and LQKENI. CDR3 DNA sequence: TGTGCCAGCTCACCACAGAGTGACAGGGGCAGGATGTCTTTCTTT. Protein sequence: CASSPQSDRGRMSFF.

The chain links TRBV19 to TRBJ1-5, with 10 nucleotides matching TRBD1. Germline-derived CDR1 and CDR2 are LNHDA and SQIVND (reference sequence). The CDR3 covers 17 residues. The junction had 6 bases not matched to a gene; V was cut back by 2 bases and J by 2 bases. The CDR3 here is CASSIRDRGTGNQPQHF. CDR3 coding DNA: TGTGCCAGTAGTATACGGGACAGGGGAACGGGCAATCAGCCCCAGCATTTT.

Only a few counts were recorded for this clonotype. The chain recombines TRBV6-6 with TRBJ2-3; a possible D gene is TRBD1 (6 bases). Per the germline V gene, CDR1 is MNHNY and CDR2 is SVGAGI (reference sequence). The CDR3 extends over 14 amino acids. Trimming took 5 bases from V and 5 from J, leaving 14 bases between them. The CDR3 here is CASSRTGLGDTQYF. The DNA of the CDR3 is TGTGCCAGCAGTCGAACAGGGCTGGGAGATACGCAGTATTTT.

This clonotype occurred a few times. The V gene is TRBV30, the J gene TRBJ1-1; a weak D match, TRBD1 (6 bases). CDR3 length: 14 residues. Germline V gene data show CDR1 as GTSNPN and CDR2 as SVGIG (reference sequence). Trimming removed 3 bases at V and 5 bases at J, with 16 bases between. The CDR3 sequence: CAWRGIQGYTEAFF. The DNA of the CDR3 is TGTGCCTGGAGGGGGATACAGGGATATACTGAAGCTTTCTTT.

This chain links TRBV7-2 with TRBJ1-2; D gene unclear. Germline V gene sequence: CDR1 SGHTA, CDR2 FQGNSA. CDR3 size: 13 residues. With 4 bases removed from V and 3 bases from J, the gap between germline ends came to 9 bases. CDR3 amino acids: CASSSSSYYGYTF. Written as DNA, the CDR3 is TGTGCCAGCAGCTCTTCGAGTTACTATGGCTACACCTTC.

This clonotype was counted only a few times. V usage is TRBV30 and J usage is TRBJ2-7; 10 bases are shared with TRBD1. The CDR3 runs 15 residues. V shed 3 bases, J shed 0 bases, and the junction held 5 bases outside the gene matches. CDR1 is GTSNPN, CDR2 SVGIG, per germline (reference sequence). CDR3: CAWSGGTGDSYEQYF. The CDR3 DNA sequence: TGTGCCTGGAGCGGGGGGACAGGGGACTCCTACGAGCAGTACTTC.

The rearrangement uses TRBV9 and TRBJ2-6; perhaps TRBD2 as D (6 bases). CDR1 is SGDLS, CDR2 YYNGEE, per germline. The CDR3 is 16 amino acids. Trimming stripped 4 bases from V and 2 bases from J, with 13 bases between. CDR3 nucleotide sequence: TGTGCCAGCAGCCCCCCGACGGGGGCTGGGGCCAACGTCCTGACTTTC. As protein: CASSPPTGAGANVLTF.

The V gene is TRBV7-9, the J gene TRBJ2-2, with TRBD1 matching 8 bases. This CDR3 is built from 17 residues. The ends lost 0 bases at V and 7 bases at J; junction bases unmatched: 10. CDR1 and CDR2 (germline): SEHNR, FQNEAQ (reference sequence). DNA of the CDR3: TGTGCCAGCAGCTTAGCGCAGGGGGCCGTTCGCTACGGGGAGCTGTTTTTT. Its translation: CASSLAQGAVRYGELFF.

V is TRBV19 and J is TRBJ2-5; a weak D match, TRBD2 (5 bases). Germline V gene data show CDR1 as LNHDA and CDR2 as SQIVND (reference sequence). The CDR3 covers 13 residues. V lost 10 bases to trimming and J lost 5 bases, with 17 bases between them. CDR3 in amino acids: CATSRGKWETQYF. The DNA of the CDR3 is TGTGCCACCAGCCGAGGGAAATGGGAGACCCAGTACTTC.

This chain links TRBV29-1 with TRBJ1-1, with D perhaps matching TRBD1 (5 bases). Germline V lookup: CDR1 SQVTM, CDR2 ANQGSEA. This CDR3 has 13 residues. Trimming pared 2 bases from V and 0 bases from J, leaving 7 bases between. The CDR3 sequence is CSVEWGLNTEAFF. Here the CDR3 DNA reads TGCAGCGTTGAATGGGGACTGAACACTGAAGCTTTCTTT.

This clonotype was seen at least ten times. The CDR3 DNA follows: TGTGCCAGCAGCCCGACAGGGGGCTACCACGAGCAGTACTTC. Translation gives CASSPTGGYHEQYF. The rearrangement links TRBV7-2 to TRBJ2-7; 10 bases are a match to TRBD1. V shed 5 bases and J 5 bases; nucleotides not matched to a gene: 6. This CDR3 is 14 amino acids long. The germline V gene has CDR1 SGHTA and CDR2 FQGNSA.

The V and J genes are TRBV20-1 and TRBJ2-7; 15 bases are shared with TRBD2. The J segment lost 7 bases and the V segment lost 5 bases, leaving 15 bases of the junction unmatched. CDR3 length: 17 amino acids. Per germline, CDR1 DFQATT and CDR2 SNEGSKA (reference sequence). CDR3 DNA sequence: TGCAGTGCTTTCCCCCGGACTAGCGGGAGGGCCTTGGGGGAGCAGTACTTC. Amino acid sequence: CSAFPRTSGRALGEQYF.

This clonotype was seen once. The chain joins TRBV5-6 to TRBJ1-5; a weak D match, TRBD1 (5 bases). V was pared by 1 base and J by 3 bases, with 11 bases between. Germline V gives CDR1 SGHDT, CDR2 YYEEEE. There are 15 residues in the CDR3. In DNA, the CDR3 is TGTGCCAGCAGCTTGAGCTGGGACCCCAATCAGCCCCAGCATTTT. Translating gives CASSLSWDPNQPQHF.